This T cell receptor beta chain is drawn from a study of T cell clonotyping in hematopoietic cell transplantation. Study results and limitations: Without cell sorting, CD4 versus CD8 contributions remain unresolved. Pathologically expanded recipient clonotypes increased progressively from day 30 to day 180 as diversity fell.

Only one count was recorded for this clone. Its cognate antigen is unknown. This CDR3 contains 15 residues. The germline V gene encodes CDR1 SGHTA and CDR2 FQGNSA. Trimming at V came to 1 base and at J to 7 bases, leaving 4 bases not matched to a gene. Time point noted: recipient sample about 28 days before transplant, after cytoreduction. Blood collection times were about day -28 and days 30, 100, 180 posttransplant. The table came from immunoSEQ multiplex PCR; TCRdb's copy has only in-frame clones and leaves some out. The table has about 45,000 clones, 82% seen once. The sequence was collected from a man in his sixties with myelodysplastic syndrome. Some clones in this sample may be carry-over from other donors' samples. The chain recombines TRBV7-2 with TRBJ1-6, with 7 bases that match TRBD1. The sequenced sample was peripheral blood mononuclear cells, obtained before stem cell transplant. The CDR3 nucleotides are TGTGCCAGCAGCTTAGTAACAGGGGCAAATTCACCCCTCCACTTT. The encoded protein is CASSLVTGANSPLHF.